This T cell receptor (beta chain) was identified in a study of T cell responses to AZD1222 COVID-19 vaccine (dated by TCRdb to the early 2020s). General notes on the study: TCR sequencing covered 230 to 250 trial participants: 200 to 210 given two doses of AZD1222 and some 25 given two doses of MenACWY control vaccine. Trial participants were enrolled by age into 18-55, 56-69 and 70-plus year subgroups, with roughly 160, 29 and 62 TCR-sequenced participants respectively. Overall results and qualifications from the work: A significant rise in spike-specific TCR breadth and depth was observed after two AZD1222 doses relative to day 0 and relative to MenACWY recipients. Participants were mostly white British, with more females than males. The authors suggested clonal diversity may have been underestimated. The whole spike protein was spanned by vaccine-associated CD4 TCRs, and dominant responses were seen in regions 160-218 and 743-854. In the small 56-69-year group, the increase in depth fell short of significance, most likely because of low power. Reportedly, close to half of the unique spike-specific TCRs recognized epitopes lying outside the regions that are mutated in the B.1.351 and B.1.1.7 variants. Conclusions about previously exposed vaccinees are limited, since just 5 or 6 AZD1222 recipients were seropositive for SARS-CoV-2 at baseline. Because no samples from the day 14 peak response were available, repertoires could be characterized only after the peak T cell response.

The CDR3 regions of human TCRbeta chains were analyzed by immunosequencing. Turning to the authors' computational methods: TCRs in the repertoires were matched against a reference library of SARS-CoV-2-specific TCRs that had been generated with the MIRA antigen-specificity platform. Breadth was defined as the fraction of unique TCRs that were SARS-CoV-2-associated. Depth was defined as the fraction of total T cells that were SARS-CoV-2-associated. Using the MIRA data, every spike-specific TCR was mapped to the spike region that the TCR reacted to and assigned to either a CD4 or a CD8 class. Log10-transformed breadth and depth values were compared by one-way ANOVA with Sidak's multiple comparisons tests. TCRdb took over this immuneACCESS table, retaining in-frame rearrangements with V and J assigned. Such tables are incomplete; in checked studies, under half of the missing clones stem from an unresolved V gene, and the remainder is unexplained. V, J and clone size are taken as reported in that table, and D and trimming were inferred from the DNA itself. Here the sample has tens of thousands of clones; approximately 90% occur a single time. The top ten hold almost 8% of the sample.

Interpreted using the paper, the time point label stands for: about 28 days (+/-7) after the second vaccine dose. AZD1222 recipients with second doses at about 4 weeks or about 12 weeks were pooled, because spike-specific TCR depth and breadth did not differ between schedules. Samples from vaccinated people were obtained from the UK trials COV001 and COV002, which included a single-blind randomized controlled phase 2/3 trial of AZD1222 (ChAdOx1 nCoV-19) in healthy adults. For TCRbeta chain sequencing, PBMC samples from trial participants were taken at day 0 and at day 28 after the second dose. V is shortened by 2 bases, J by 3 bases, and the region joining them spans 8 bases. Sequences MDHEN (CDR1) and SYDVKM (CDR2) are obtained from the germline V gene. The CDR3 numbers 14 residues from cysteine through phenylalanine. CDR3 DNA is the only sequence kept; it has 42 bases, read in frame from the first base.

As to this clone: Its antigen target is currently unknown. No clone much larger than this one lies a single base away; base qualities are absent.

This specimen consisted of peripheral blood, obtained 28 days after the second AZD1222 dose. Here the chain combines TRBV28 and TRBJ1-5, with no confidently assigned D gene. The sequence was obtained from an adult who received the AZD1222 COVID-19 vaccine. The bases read TGTGCCAGCAGTTTACTAGCCGACAATCAGCCCCAGCATTTT. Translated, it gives CASSLLADNQPQHF.